This paragraph reports one TCR beta chain. Its target is unknown. The primer mix had 60 Vbeta and 13 Jbeta primers. TCRdb keeps only in-frame clones here, not all; method: immunoSEQ multiplex PCR. This table has 150,000 to 200,000 clones, 73% appearing once. This sample is drawn from a study of cytomegalovirus exposure and HLA in healthy donors. General study findings and limits: Evidence from a later analysis indicated that most CMV-associated TCR beta chains looked HLA-restricted. In a later analysis, V- and J-gene trimming of beta chains associated with a DCLRE1C missense variant, replicated independently. Per a later analysis, about 15,000 TCR beta sequences showed association with HLA alleles at 0.05 false discovery rate. According to an earlier analysis, most TCR beta V segments yielded productive rearrangements about 90% or about 30% of the time.

The germline V gene encodes CDR1 LNHDA and CDR2 SQIVND (reference sequence). This CDR3 is built from 14 residues. The V gene end was trimmed by 4 bases and the J gene end by 8 bases; junction bases not matched to a gene: 10. This sequence was found in a woman aged 30 to 39 in good health and CMV-seronegative. V is TRBV19 and J is TRBJ1-2, with TRBD1 matching over 7 bases. The specimen was PBMCs. CDR3 DNA sequence: TGTGCCAGTAGTAGGGAGGACAGGAATCCAGGCTACACCTTC. Encoded protein: CASSREDRNPGYTF.